This T cell receptor beta chain derives from a study of blood T cell repertoires in COVID-19. In the study overall: Italy, Spain and the United States were the sources of the convalescent and acute COVID-19 samples. From T cells, B-cell-depleted T cells, or PBMCs came the material, which was cDNA or gDNA.

Authors' analysis steps: Amplified reference gene primers provided the basis for estimating nucleated cell counts. Libraries were prepared by immunoSEQ multiplex PCR; TCRdb keeps only in-frame clonotypes and omits some of them. V and J calls and clone size are as listed in that table; D and trimming were resolved from the DNA. This sample yields approximately 170,000 clones, of which about four fifths are seen a single time; roughly a tenth belongs to the top ten. This CDR3 is 15 amino acids long. The J segment lost 6 bases and the V segment lost 0 bases, leaving 6 bases of the junction unmatched. CDR1 is LGHDT, CDR2 YNNKEL, per germline (reference sequence).

Sequencing was done on a sample of peripheral blood. The sequence derives from a man aged 65 to 79 with active or convalescent COVID-19. This rearrangement joins TRBV3-1 (or the pseudogene TRBV3-2) to TRBJ2-7; 9 bases are a match to TRBD1. The CDR3 spells CASSQDSRQGGEQYF. The CDR3 DNA reads as TGTGCCAGCAGCCAAGATTCGAGACAGGGGGGCGAGCAGTACTTC.